Below, 12 T cell receptor beta chains from the same sample are listed, as sequenced in a study of cytomegalovirus exposure and HLA in healthy donors. It was with 60 Vbeta and 13 Jbeta primers that the PCR ran. Generated by immunoSEQ multiplex PCR, the TCRdb table keeps only in-frame clones and is missing some. This sample carries roughly 120,000 clones, with about 0.93% going to the ten biggest clones. Source material: PBMCs. Receptors were obtained from a man in his late teens or twenties in good health and CMV-seronegative.

The CDR3 DNA sequence: TGTGCCAGCAGTCCGATTCCGGGACAGGCCTTCTCCTACGAGCAGTACTTC. Its translation is CASSPIPGQAFSYEQYF. V gene TRBV28 combines with J gene TRBJ2-7; 8 bases map to TRBD1. Germline lookup yields CDR1 MDHEN and CDR2 SYDVKM. With V trimmed by 5 bases and J by 0 bases, 12 bases remained unmatched. The length of the CDR3 is 17 residues.

The J gene is TRBJ2-1, the V gene TRBV6-5, with 7 bases lining up with TRBD2. The CDR3 extends over 15 amino acids. Trimming took 8 bases from V and 0 from J; bases not matched to a gene: 7. CDR1 is MNHEY and CDR2 is SVGAGI in the germline V gene. The CDR3 spells CASRRGGSSYNEQFF. CDR3 bases: TGTGCCAGCCGGCGTGGCGGGAGCTCCTACAATGAGCAGTTCTTC.

The chain carries TRBV5-6 and TRBJ2-5; D is perhaps TRBD1 (5 bases). The V and J ends lost 4 bases and 3 bases respectively, with 16 bases between them. Germline assignment: CDR1 SGHDT and CDR2 YYEEEE. The CDR3 has 15 amino acids. The CDR3 loop reads CASSPRRGSKETQYF. CDR3 DNA: TGTGCCAGCAGCCCCCGAAGGGGATCTAAAGAGACCCAGTACTTC.

The chain is built from TRBV28 and TRBJ1-2; perhaps TRBD1 as D (5 bases). CDR1 is MDHEN, CDR2 SYDVKM, per germline. Trimming left V 6 bases short and J 4 bases short, with 12 bases between. This CDR3 is built from 13 residues. The CDR3 region has the DNA TGTGCCAGCAGCCTTGACAGAGCCTATGGCTACACCTTC. Protein sequence: CASSLDRAYGYTF.

The chain couples TRBV2 to TRBJ1-3, with TRBD1 as a possible D gene (5 bases). V gave up 8 bases and J gave up 4 bases, with 12 bases separating them. Looked up from germline, CDR1 is SNHLY and CDR2 is FYNNEI. CDR3 length equals 13 residues. The CDR3 sequence is CASSREPGNTIYF. CDR3 DNA sequence: TGTGCCAGCTCCAGGGAACCAGGAAACACCATATATTTT.

For the CDR3, the DNA is TGTGCCACCAGCAGAGGCGGTTTGGGGGCGGGAGGGCCATTCCACGAGCAGTACTTC. Its translation: CATSRGGLGAGGPFHEQYF. The chain has TRBV15 and TRBJ2-7, with 9 bases matching TRBD2. The trim removed 1 base at V and 5 bases at J, leaving 18 bases unmatched. Germline CDR1 LNHNV, CDR2 YYDKDF (reference sequence). The CDR3 consists of 19 residues.

V is TRBV7-9 and J is TRBJ2-7, with 7 positions matching TRBD2. With 5 bases clipped from V and 7 bases from J, the junction kept 11 bases outside the gene matches. Germline assignment: CDR1 SEHNR and CDR2 FQNEAQ (reference sequence). CDR3 length equals 14 residues. The CDR3 here is CASSRGLGAGEQYF. CDR3 DNA: TGTGCCAGCAGCCGCGGGCTGGGAGCGGGAGAGCAGTACTTC.

This sequence joins TRBV28 and TRBJ1-1; tentatively, D is TRBD1 (5 bases). The CDR3 extends over 14 amino acids. Germline CDR1 MDHEN, CDR2 SYDVKM. V shed 6 bases and J shed 0 bases, with 11 bases lying between them. CDR3 protein: CASRRGGMNTEAFF. DNA for the CDR3: TGTGCCAGCAGACGGGGGGGGATGAACACTGAAGCTTTCTTT. Using reference TRBV28 and TRBJ1-1 for the parts outside the CDR3, the full variable domain is DVKVTQSSRYLVKRTGEKVFLECVQDMDHENMFWYRQDPGLGLRLIYFSYDVKMKEKGDIPEGYSVSREKKERFSLILESASTNQTSMYLCASRRGGMNTEAFFGQGTRLTVV.

This chain links TRBV13 with TRBJ2-1, with D perhaps matching TRBD1 (6 bases). With 5 bases removed from V and 2 bases from J, the gap between germline ends came to 16 bases. This CDR3 spans 16 amino acids. Germline V gene data show CDR1 as PRHDT and CDR2 as FYEKMQ (reference sequence). The CDR3 sequence: CASSPSARDTYNEQFF. CDR3 sequence (DNA): TGTGCCAGCAGCCCAAGTGCTCGGGACACCTACAATGAGCAGTTCTTC.

CDR3 region: CASSTLLAGGSYNEQFF. CDR3 DNA sequence: TGTGCCAGTAGTACTCTTCTAGCGGGAGGATCCTACAATGAGCAGTTCTTC. The chain has TRBV19 and TRBJ2-1, with 11 bases aligning to TRBD2. The germline CDR1 and CDR2 sequences are LNHDA and SQIVND (reference sequence). There are 17 residues in the CDR3. The V segment lost 4 bases and the J segment 1 base; nucleotides outside the gene matches: 6.

The chain carries TRBV18 and TRBJ1-1, with 7 positions matching TRBD1. The germline V gene has CDR1 KGHSH and CDR2 LQKENI. V shed 1 base and J 7 bases; nucleotides not matched to a gene: 6. The CDR3 covers 14 residues. The CDR3 loop is CASSPLQGRGEAFF. As DNA, the CDR3 is TGTGCCAGCTCACCACTACAGGGGCGCGGTGAAGCTTTCTTT.

The V and J genes are TRBV5-1 and TRBJ1-1; D is unresolved. The CDR3 is made up of 15 amino acids. Germline V gene data show CDR1 as SGHRS and CDR2 as YFSETQ. V lost 6 bases and J 2 bases, leaving 17 bases between the germline ends. The CDR3 reads CASTPGSTGNTEAFF. The CDR3 DNA is TGCGCCAGCACCCCCGGATCGACGGGAAACACTGAAGCTTTCTTT. Looking up the rest from reference TRBV5-1 and TRBJ1-1 gives the full variable domain: KAGVTQTPRYLIKTRGQQVTLSCSPISGHRSVSWYQQTPGQGLQFLFEYFSETQRNKGNFPGRFSGRQFSNSRSEMNVSTLELGDSALYLCASTPGSTGNTEAFFGQGTRLTVV.